Listed here is a single T cell receptor beta chain. Its antigen is undetermined. The sample originates from a study of PD-1 blockade in classical Hodgkin lymphoma. Some clones are missing from TCRdb's copy, which holds only in-frame ones; the method was immunoSEQ multiplex PCR. The sample carries about 35,000 clones, approximately 90% recorded once. Time point given: newly diagnosed, previously untreated cHL patient sample. Thawed PBMCs underwent magnetic negative selection to yield purified CD4+ T cells. Comparison came from newly diagnosed, untreated classical Hodgkin lymphoma PBMCs. Germline CDR1 is SGHTA and CDR2 is FQGNSA. This CDR3 comprises 12 residues. With 1 base removed from V and 6 bases from J, the gap between germline ends came to 7 bases. Study-wide points: Reports indicated that newly diagnosed patients had lower baseline TCR diversity than healthy donors did.

The TCR originated in a human donor with classical Hodgkin lymphoma. Source material: CD4+ T cells from blood. The J gene is TRBJ2-7, the V gene TRBV7-2; D is undetermined. CDR3 DNA: TGTGCCAGCAGCTTAGTTTTAGGCGAGCAGTACTTC. This codes for CASSLVLGEQYF.